Presented here are 17 T cell receptor beta chains from one specimen sequenced in a study of OX40 agonist ivuxolimab in advanced cancers. The protocol was immunoSEQ multiplex PCR, while the TCRdb copy is restricted to in-frame clones and leaves out a portion. The repertoire has 65,000 to 75,000 clones, 89% of them found once; the top ten carry approximately 4%. This specimen consisted of CD4+ or CD8+ T cells sorted from blood, obtained in a trial of the OX40 agonist ivuxolimab. The receptors shown here come from an adult with an advanced solid tumor such as melanoma, head and neck, liver or kidney cancer.

The chain employs TRBV30 and TRBJ2-3; no reliable D call. This CDR3 spans 13 amino acids. Trimming took off 0 bases at V and 1 base at J, with 5 bases between the two ends. The germline V gene has CDR1 GTSNPN and CDR2 SVGIG (reference sequence). The CDR3 nucleotides read TGTGCCTGGAGTGTCGGACGCACAGATACGCAGTATTTT. Translated: CAWSVGRTDTQYF.

The chain couples TRBV10-3 to TRBJ2-3; D remains ambiguous. The CDR3 is made up of 13 amino acids. V lost 3 bases, J lost 5 bases, and 9 bases lay in between. CDR1 ENHRY and CDR2 SYGVKD come from the germline V gene. Written as DNA, the CDR3 is TGTGCCATCAGTGAAAGGGCCGAAGATACGCAGTATTTT. Its translation: CAISERAEDTQYF.

The rearrangement links TRBV7-9 to TRBJ2-5, with TRBD2 matching over 7 bases. The V gene end was trimmed by 5 bases and the J gene end by 4 bases; junction bases not matched to a gene: 16. Germline CDR1 SEHNR, CDR2 FQNEAQ (reference sequence). This CDR3 spans 17 amino acids. The CDR3 nucleotides are TGTGCCAGCAGCCCAGATGGTCGATGGGGAGGGCCAGAGACCCAGTACTTC. Translating it yields CASSPDGRWGGPETQYF.

V and J are TRBV6-6 and TRBJ2-3; 13 nucleotides line up with TRBD2. CDR1 and CDR2 (germline): MNHNY, SVGAGI (reference sequence). J gave up 8 bases and V 6 bases, and 5 bases lay outside the gene matches. CDR3 length equals 14 residues. The CDR3 DNA follows: TGTGCCAGCAGACGGACTAGCGGGAGCGGTACGCAGTATTTT. As protein: CASRRTSGSGTQYF.

V is TRBV4-1 and J is TRBJ1-3; D uncertain. V dropped 3 bases and J dropped 4 bases, with 19 bases sitting between them. CDR3 length: 17 amino acids. Germline V gene lookup returns CDR1 MGHRA and CDR2 YSYEKL. CDR3 nucleotides: TGCGCCAGCAGCCATTGGGGAAGATCTACCAAGGGAAACACCATATATTTT. Translation: CASSHWGRSTKGNTIYF.

This chain uses TRBV2 with TRBJ1-4; D gene ambiguous. The CDR3 totals 12 residues. The germline gives CDR1 SNHLY, CDR2 FYNNEI. Trimming cost V 7 bases and J 5 bases, with 8 bases left between them. CDR3 residues: CASNAENEKLFF. The CDR3 DNA reads TGTGCCAGCAACGCGGAGAATGAAAAACTGTTTTTT.

This clone has a single count. The CDR3 DNA sequence: TGTGCCTGGAGTGTATCGGTAACTCAGCCCCAGCATTTT. Residues: CAWSVSVTQPQHF. The gene calls are TRBV30 and TRBJ1-5; D remains ambiguous. Looked up from germline, CDR1 is GTSNPN and CDR2 is SVGIG (reference sequence). V shed 0 bases and J shed 6 bases, with 9 bases lying between them. This CDR3 contains 13 residues.

V usage is TRBV9 and J usage is TRBJ2-2; the D gene is possibly TRBD1 (6 bases). The CDR3 is 14 amino acids. V was trimmed by 5 bases and J by 0 bases, leaving 8 bases between them. Per germline, CDR1 SGDLS and CDR2 YYNGEE. The CDR3 DNA reads as TGTGCCAGCAGGAACAGGGCGAACACCGGGGAGCTGTTTTTT. This sequence encodes CASRNRANTGELFF.

This chain connects TRBV5-1 to TRBJ1-1; TRBD1 matches 9 bases. The J segment lost 4 bases and the V segment lost 4 bases, leaving 5 bases of the junction unmatched. CDR1 is SGHRS and CDR2 is YFSETQ in the germline V gene. The CDR3 loop spans 14 amino acids. The CDR3 bases are TGCGCCAGCAGCCTGACAGGGGGAGGCACTGAAGCTTTCTTT. Translated, it gives CASSLTGGGTEAFF. Together with reference TRBV5-1 and TRBJ1-1, the CDR3 gives the full variable domain: KAGVTQTPRYLIKTRGQQVTLSCSPISGHRSVSWYQQTPGQGLQFLFEYFSETQRNKGNFPGRFSGRQFSNSRSEMNVSTLELGDSALYLCASSLTGGGTEAFFGQGTRLTVV.

This chain uses TRBV19 with TRBJ1-1; D is unresolved. Germline CDR1 and CDR2: LNHDA and SQIVND (reference sequence). The CDR3 has 14 residues. With 3 bases removed from V and 4 bases from J, the gap between germline ends came to 12 bases. The CDR3 here is CASSIGPGFTEAFF. CDR3 sequence (DNA): TGTGCCAGTAGTATTGGGCCGGGCTTCACTGAAGCTTTCTTT.

The J gene is TRBJ2-3, the V gene TRBV6-5; D uncertain. CDR3 length: 16 amino acids. Per the germline V gene, CDR1 is MNHEY and CDR2 is SVGAGI. The ends were cut back, 4 bases at V and 0 bases at J, with 14 bases in the middle. CDR3 in amino acids: CASSLFEGPSTDTQYF. The DNA of the CDR3 is TGTGCCAGCAGTTTATTTGAAGGCCCTAGCACAGATACGCAGTATTTT.

This clone was seen just once. The chain is built from TRBV6-6 and TRBJ2-1; 12 nucleotides line up with TRBD2. The V gene end was trimmed by 0 bases and the J gene end by 6 bases; junction bases not matched to a gene: 0. Germline V CDR1 and CDR2: MNHNY, SVGAGI (reference sequence). This CDR3 spans 15 amino acids. The CDR3 reads CASSYSTSGSNEQFF. In DNA, the CDR3 is TGTGCCAGCAGTTACTCGACTAGCGGGAGCAATGAGCAGTTCTTC.

V gene TRBV5-1 combines with J gene TRBJ2-1; the match to TRBD2 covers 8 bases. The J segment lost 13 bases and the V segment lost 0 bases, leaving 12 bases of the junction unmatched. This CDR3 spans 15 amino acids. The germline V gene encodes CDR1 SGHRS and CDR2 YFSETQ. The CDR3 loop reads CASSLEGLLAAGQFF. The CDR3 bases are TGCGCCAGCAGCTTGGAGGGACTACTAGCGGCTGGACAGTTCTTC.

The V call is TRBV11-3, the J call TRBJ2-2; 9 positions match TRBD1. Germline V lookup: CDR1 SGHNT, CDR2 YENEEA. This CDR3 contains 15 residues. J gave up 7 bases and V 2 bases, and 5 bases lay outside the gene matches. Written as DNA, the CDR3 is TGTGCCAGCAGCTTATCCGGGACAGGGCGCGGGGAGCTGTTTTTT. This sequence encodes CASSLSGTGRGELFF.

The CDR3 coding sequence is TGTGCCAGCAGCACCCGACAGGAGTCGAGGACTGAAGCTTTCTTT. This codes for CASSTRQESRTEAFF. The chain combines TRBV9 with TRBJ1-1; tentative D call: TRBD1 (6 bases). Germline-derived CDR1 and CDR2 are SGDLS and YYNGEE. The CDR3 has 15 residues. The V end lost 4 bases, the J end lost 5 bases, and 18 bases lay between the germline ends.

The V call is TRBV7-6, the J call TRBJ1-1; TRBD1 might be the D (5 bases). The CDR3 has 14 residues. Germline CDR1 is SGHVS and CDR2 is FNYEAQ. Trimming took off 1 base at V and 0 bases at J, with 6 bases between the two ends. The CDR3 loop reads CASSLGQLNTEAFF. In DNA, the CDR3 is TGTGCCAGCAGCTTAGGACAGCTGAACACTGAAGCTTTCTTT.

The rearrangement joins TRBV9 to TRBJ2-1; 10 bases are a match to TRBD2. The CDR3 length is 16 residues. V lost 0 bases, J lost 5 bases, and 5 bases stayed unmatched. The V gene's germline CDR1 is SGDLS and CDR2 YYNGEE. The DNA for the CDR3 is TGTGCCAGCAGCGTAGGGTTCCTAGCGGGGGACAATGAGCAGTTCTTC. Translation gives CASSVGFLAGDNEQFF.